Reported below is one T cell receptor (beta chain). The data were obtained in a study of T cell clusters in autoimmune cytopenias. Each sample's input was 200 to 300 ng genomic DNA, 40,000 or so genome equivalents. Germline loops: CDR1 MNHEY, CDR2 SMNVEV (reference sequence). This CDR3 contains 16 residues. One tube held mixed TRB-A and TRB-B primer pools for touch-down PCR. TCRdb reprocessed the multiplex PCR reads and keeps a single row for each CDR3 protein, giving no DNA. Its clone listing holds thousands of distinct CDR3 sequences. The TCR comes from a human donor with an autoimmune cytopenia or autoimmune hepatitis (not recorded which). The sequenced material came from peripheral blood. The V call is TRBV27, the J call TRBJ2-1; the TRBD2 assignment by TCRdb is unverifiable without DNA. This CDR3 is CASSLGLKNSYNEQFF.